These 26 T cell receptor beta chains share one sample of origin, sequenced in a study of T-cell memory formation after mild COVID-19. TCRdb re-derived calls from the 5' RACE reads in MiXCR, one entry per CDR3 protein. The repertoire holds about half a million distinct CDR3 sequences, with about 20% as singletons. Input material: PBMCs or a T cell subset sorted from them (not recorded which). The receptor set was obtained from an adult woman who had mild COVID-19 (a few samples of this study predate the infection). Cell type and time point are not known.

V usage is TRBV20-1 and J usage is TRBJ2-7, with D unclear. The CDR3 sequence is 15 residues long. Per germline, CDR1 DFQATT and CDR2 SNEGSKA (reference sequence). V dropped 1 base and J dropped 2 bases, with 15 bases sitting between them. The CDR3 region has the DNA TGCAGTGCTAGAGCTTCGGGCTATAGTCCCTACGAGCAGTACTTC. This gives the protein CSARASGYSPYEQYF.

V is TRBV29-1 and J is TRBJ1-2, with 7 bases lining up with TRBD1. Germline trimming cut 0 bases from V and 8 bases from J; bases unmatched to any gene: 9. Germline CDR1 is SQVTM and CDR2 is ANQGSEA. This CDR3 spans 14 amino acids. In nucleotides, the CDR3 is TGCAGCGTTGAAGATCGGAGACAGGGACGGGGCTACACCTTC. Encoded protein: CSVEDRRQGRGYTF.

The chain links TRBV29-1 to TRBJ2-5, with no clear D. CDR3 length: 13 residues. Looked up from germline, CDR1 is SQVTM and CDR2 is ANQGSEA. V lost 1 base to trimming and J lost 5 bases, with 11 bases between them. CDR3 coding DNA: TGCAGCGTTGAAGTTAGCAAAGGGGAGACCCAGTACTTC. Its translation: CSVEVSKGETQYF.

V is TRBV12-3 or TRBV12-4 and J is TRBJ2-3; TRBD1 matches 9 bases. V was clipped by 5 bases and J by 4 bases; unmatched bases: 7. The CDR3 is 15 residues long. This chain's CDR3 is CASSLTGGESDTQYF. In DNA, the CDR3 is TGTGCCAGCAGTCTGACAGGGGGGGAGTCAGATACGCAGTATTTT.

This clonotype was counted between two and nine times. V gene TRBV7-8 combines with J gene TRBJ1-1, with unresolved D. V was shortened by 1 base and J by 0 bases, with 9 bases between the two germline ends. The CDR3 runs 15 residues. Germline V lookup: CDR1 SGHVS, CDR2 FQNEAQ. Here the CDR3 reads CASSLVPGLNTEAFF. Here the CDR3 DNA reads TGTGCCAGCAGCTTAGTTCCAGGCCTGAACACTGAAGCTTTCTTT.

This clonotype was seen a handful of times. The V call is TRBV18, the J call TRBJ1-5, with D tentatively TRBD1 (6 bases). The CDR3 covers 14 residues. With 3 bases removed from V and 6 bases from J, the gap between germline ends came to 12 bases. Germline V gene data show CDR1 as KGHSH and CDR2 as LQKENI. The CDR3 is CASSPGRGGQPQHF. CDR3 nucleotide sequence: TGTGCCAGCTCACCTGGCAGGGGTGGTCAGCCCCAGCATTTT.

For this clonotype: Germline and junction disagree at one end, which may indicate a read error. The chain uses TRBV3-1 and TRBJ2-1, with 10 bases lining up with TRBD1. Germline CDR1 and CDR2: LGHDT and YNNKEL (reference sequence). The CDR3 spans 12 residues. The CDR3 loop is CASSRGQGGVIF. The CDR3 DNA is TGTGCCAGCAGCCGCGGACAGGGGGGTGTAATCTTC.

The rearrangement joins TRBV4-1 to TRBJ2-2; tentatively, D is TRBD2 (6 bases). In germline, CDR1 is MGHRA, CDR2 YSYEKL. CDR3 length equals 16 residues. The V gene lost 4 bases and the J gene lost 3 bases, with 15 bases spanning the gap. The CDR3 here is CASSPGLATYTGELFF. The CDR3 region has the DNA TGCGCCAGCAGCCCCGGCCTAGCGACCTACACCGGGGAGCTGTTTTTT.

This clonotype showed up just a few times. The chain has TRBV2 and TRBJ1-1; D is uncertain. CDR1 SNHLY and CDR2 FYNNEI come from the germline V gene. The CDR3 has 14 residues. V lost 5 bases and J 0 bases, leaving 10 bases between the germline ends. The CDR3 region has the DNA TGTGCCAGCAGTAGAAAGAATTTGAACACTGAAGCTTTCTTT. As protein: CASSRKNLNTEAFF.

The chain links TRBV7-9 to TRBJ1-2; TRBD1 aligns across 7 bases. The CDR3 consists of 16 residues. After removal of 5 bases from V and 1 base from J, the junction contained 10 bases not matched to a gene. The V gene's germline CDR1 is SEHNR and CDR2 FQNEAQ (reference sequence). CDR3 sequence: CASSDLGQVINYGYTF. The CDR3 DNA reads TGTGCCAGCAGCGATCTTGGACAGGTGATTAACTATGGCTACACCTTC.

V usage is TRBV7-9 and J usage is TRBJ1-2; D remains ambiguous. Germline V CDR1 and CDR2: SEHNR, FQNEAQ (reference sequence). Trimming removed 5 bases at V and 4 bases at J, with 11 bases between. The CDR3 loop spans 13 amino acids. The CDR3 coding sequence is TGTGCCAGCAGCCGAGGGAAGACCTATGGCTACACCTTC. It codes for CASSRGKTYGYTF.

This clonotype was found a few times. V gene TRBV9 combines with J gene TRBJ2-3, with 8 positions matching TRBD1. Germline lookup yields CDR1 SGDLS and CDR2 YYNGEE. CDR3 size: 15 residues. Unmatched junction bases numbered 4, after V lost 0 bases and J lost 4 bases. DNA for the CDR3: TGTGCCAGCAGCGTAGGGATGGACAGGGCAGATACGCAGTATTTT. It codes for CASSVGMDRADTQYF.

This clonotype occurred a few times. For the CDR3, the DNA is TGTGCCAGCAGTTCCCTCCGCCGGGAGACCCAGTACTTC. This gives the protein CASSSLRRETQYF. The chain couples TRBV6-2 or TRBV6-3 to TRBJ2-5; D gene uncertain. Germline values: CDR1 MNHEY, CDR2 SVGEGT. V lost 4 bases and J 5 bases, leaving 11 bases between the germline ends. CDR3 length: 13 residues.

This clonotype appeared a few times. The chain has TRBV3-1 and TRBJ1-2; a possible D gene is TRBD1 (5 bases). The CDR3 consists of 11 residues. The V and J ends lost 3 bases and 8 bases respectively, with 7 bases between them. Per the germline V gene, CDR1 is LGHDT and CDR2 is YNNKEL (reference sequence). The CDR3 loop reads CASSHAGGYTF. CDR3 nucleotide sequence: TGTGCCAGCAGCCACGCAGGGGGCTACACCTTC.

This clonotype was seen more than once but under ten times. CDR3 in amino acids: CASSELRGGEQYF. CDR3 nucleotides: TGTGCCAGCAGTGAATTAAGGGGTGGGGAGCAGTACTTC. This chain connects TRBV25-1 to TRBJ2-7; a weak D match, TRBD1 (5 bases). Looked up from germline, CDR1 is MGHDK and CDR2 is SYGVNS. The CDR3 sequence is 13 residues long. V was trimmed by 1 base and J by 7 bases, leaving 11 bases between them.

V usage is TRBV27 and J usage is TRBJ1-6; D is undetermined. Germline V CDR1 and CDR2: MNHEY, SMNVEV (reference sequence). CDR3 size: 12 residues. V lost 6 bases, J lost 10 bases, and 10 bases lay in between. The CDR3 DNA reads as TGTGCCAGCAGCCAGTACGGGTCACCCCTCCACTTT. Translation: CASSQYGSPLHF.

The table lists this clonotype with a few counts. The chain combines TRBV27 with TRBJ2-5, with D maybe TRBD2 (6 bases). The ends were cut back, 5 bases at V and 1 base at J, with 14 bases in the middle. From germline, CDR1 is MNHEY and CDR2 SMNVEV (reference sequence). The CDR3 is 15 amino acids. CDR3 in amino acids: CASSPRPGVQETQYF. The CDR3 DNA sequence: TGTGCCAGCAGTCCAAGACCGGGGGTCCAAGAGACCCAGTACTTC.

V is TRBV6-5 and J is TRBJ2-1, with a tentative D call TRBD2 (5 bases). The CDR3 totals 16 residues. From germline, CDR1 is MNHEY and CDR2 SVGAGI. Deletions cut 2 bases from V and 0 bases from J, with 11 bases between. In DNA form, the CDR3 reads TGTGCCAGCAGTTACGTAGCGCCGAGCTCCTACAATGAGCAGTTCTTC. It yields the protein CASSYVAPSSYNEQFF.

The table lists this clonotype with a few counts. The CDR3 nucleotides are TGTGCCAGCAGTGAAACAGGGGGCCAAGAGACCCAGTACTTC. Its translation: CASSETGGQETQYF. The J gene is TRBJ2-5, the V gene TRBV25-1; TRBD1 aligns across 8 bases. V dropped 2 bases and J dropped 1; count of bases not matched to a gene: 0. This CDR3 comprises 14 residues. CDR1 is MGHDK, CDR2 SYGVNS, per germline.

The chain recombines TRBV9 with TRBJ2-1, with 10 bases identical to TRBD2. The CDR3 has 15 residues. The J segment lost 6 bases and the V segment lost 3 bases, leaving 6 bases of the junction unmatched. Germline V CDR1 and CDR2: SGDLS, YYNGEE. In nucleotides, the CDR3 is TGTGCCAGCAGCGCTCAAATAGCGGGAGGCAATGAGCAGTTCTTC. It codes for CASSAQIAGGNEQFF. Together with reference TRBV9 and TRBJ2-1, the CDR3 gives the full variable domain: DSGVTQTPKHLITATGQRVTLRCSPRSGDLSVYWYQQSLDQGLQFLIQYYNGEERAKGNILERFSAQQFPDLHSELNLSSLELGDSALYFCASSAQIAGGNEQFFGPGTRLTVL.

CDR3 DNA: TGCGCCAGCCCTGGGGGAGACACTGAAGCTTTCTTT. Translated: CASPGGDTEAFF. V and J are TRBV5-1 and TRBJ1-1, with D maybe TRBD1 (5 bases). The V end lost 7 bases, the J end lost 3 bases, and 10 bases lay between the germline ends. The germline gives CDR1 SGHRS, CDR2 YFSETQ. This CDR3 has 12 residues. Complete variable domain (other parts from reference TRBV5-1 and TRBJ1-1): KAGVTQTPRYLIKTRGQQVTLSCSPISGHRSVSWYQQTPGQGLQFLFEYFSETQRNKGNFPGRFSGRQFSNSRSEMNVSTLELGDSALYLCASPGGDTEAFFGQGTRLTVV.

This clonotype showed up many times. The CDR3 DNA follows: TGTGCCAGCAGCGGCGCCGGGGGGGAGAAGACCCAGTACTTC. Protein product: CASSGAGGEKTQYF. The genes are TRBV7-2 and TRBJ2-5; 8 positions agree with TRBD2. Trimming cost V 5 bases and J 6 bases; bases outside gene matches: 8. The CDR3 is 14 amino acids. From germline, CDR1 is SGHTA and CDR2 FQGNSA.

Only a few counts were recorded for this clonotype. The rearrangement links TRBV5-1 to TRBJ1-1, with 7 positions matching TRBD1. The CDR3 consists of 16 residues. Germline V lookup: CDR1 SGHRS, CDR2 YFSETQ. J was trimmed by 0 bases and V by 3 bases; bases with no gene match: 8. As DNA, the CDR3 is TGCGCCAGCAGCTACTGGGACAGTCGTATGAACACTGAAGCTTTCTTT. Translating it yields CASSYWDSRMNTEAFF.

This clonotype was seen only a few times. This rearrangement joins TRBV6-1 to TRBJ1-5, with 9 positions matching TRBD1. The CDR3 sequence is 14 residues long. With V trimmed by 4 bases and J by 6 bases, 4 bases remained unmatched. CDR1 and CDR2 from the germline V gene are MNHNS and SASEGT. CDR3: CASSGTGDSQPQHF. The CDR3 nucleotides are TGTGCCAGCAGTGGGACAGGGGATAGTCAGCCCCAGCATTTT.

The rearrangement joins TRBV7-6 to TRBJ2-7; the D gene is possibly TRBD1 (6 bases). The CDR3 has 13 residues. V was shortened by 1 base and J by 5 bases, with 9 bases between the two germline ends. The germline V gene encodes CDR1 SGHVS and CDR2 FNYEAQ. The CDR3 reads CASSLGEGDEQYF. In DNA, the CDR3 is TGTGCCAGCAGCTTAGGTGAGGGGGACGAGCAGTACTTC.

This clonotype was detected a few times. The V gene is TRBV18, the J gene TRBJ2-5; 9 bases line up with TRBD2. The germline gives CDR1 KGHSH, CDR2 LQKENI. V lost 3 bases and J lost 4; bases outside the gene matches: 9. CDR3 length equals 16 residues. The chain's CDR3 is CASSPRTSVGTETQYF. The DNA for the CDR3 is TGTGCCAGCTCACCCCGGACTAGCGTGGGGACAGAGACCCAGTACTTC.